This TCR beta chain comes out of a study of shared clonotypes between healthy human individuals (TCRdb year 2020). Turning to the overall study: Three men and a couple of women, aged 18 to 49 years, made up the cohort. Per donor, three plates each were used for CD4 naive and CD4 memory, two for CD8 naive, and one for CD8 memory. Blood TCR repertoires of roughly five healthy adults were deeply sequenced to estimate repertoire size and the extent of clonotype sharing between individuals. Libraries were prepared and TCR repertoires were sequenced by different laboratories using diverse techniques, in order to increase sequencing depth and limit assay-specific biases. Between about 0.85 and 9.5 billion PBMCs per donor were obtained by leukapheresis. On the study overall, not on this receptor specifically: Higher generation probabilities were observed for clonotypes shared by all four sorted-subset donors than for non-shared clonotypes. Naive subsets generally had larger estimated clonotype richness than memory subsets. Even with the large sequencing depth, rarefaction of the sorted-subset datasets indicated that sequencing was incomplete. Only blood was sampled, and tissue TCR repertoires likely differ from those in blood. Based on pairwise subsampling, the degree of clonotype sharing among donors was expected to be affected by sequencing depth. The genetic and exposure-history diversity represented was limited by the small number of donors. About 4.5% of naive CD4, 3% to 3.5% of naive CD8, around 2.3% of memory CD4, and about 0.4% of memory CD8 clonotypes were shared across several donors.

CD8 naive samples consisted of CD45RO-negative cells that were positively selected for CCR7, yielding a CD45RA+CCR7+ population without TemRA cells. The donors were healthy, HIV-negative adults with no recently reported acute infections or vaccinations. All donors were Caucasian adults living in Nashville, Tennessee, USA. After blood collection by leukapheresis, PBMCs were isolated using Ficoll-Histopaque density gradient centrifugation and then cryopreserved in the vapor phase of liquid nitrogen. Purity and quantity of every magnetically sorted T cell population were checked by analytical flow cytometry. Each sorted fraction had its genomic DNA isolated and then quantified by UV absorbance on a Nanodrop 2000c. The germline V gene yields ENHRY for CDR1 and SYGVKD for CDR2. Including cysteine and phenylalanine, the CDR3 has 16 amino acids. The kept DNA is CDR3 alone, 48 bases in frame from the first base. Trimming leaves V shorter by 2 bases and J shorter by 1 base, with the junction holding 4 bases beyond the gene matches.

On this clone: Its antigen has not been determined. Per-nucleotide qualities are absent, and no much larger clonotype sits a single base away.

TCR CDR3 regions were amplified from genomic DNA by multiplex PCR using the deep immunoSEQ assay. Extracted genomic DNA from each cell subset was distributed evenly across all wells of several immunoSEQ 96-well plates, and each plate was treated as a replicate. For sorted subsets, each replicate PCR was loaded with 200 ng genomic DNA, equivalent to 30,000 or so T cell genomes. Purified libraries were measured with a Qubit 3.0 fluorometer, size-checked on a Bioanalyzer 2100, and measured again with the KAPA Library Quantification kit. A separate single-read 150-cycle Illumina NextSeq 550 flow cell was used to sequence each immunoSEQ 96-well plate. The source study handled its data this way. Because the immunoSEQ output included only junctional sequences and no quality scores, the filtering could not be the same as the filtering used for full-length reads. Sequences were annotated with PyIR, a Python wrapper for IgBLAST v1.9, and V/J genes and CDR3 were assigned using IMGT germline references. Reads were filtered out if the reads had weak V/J assignments (E-value above 1e-6), no CDR3, stop codons, out-of-frame junctions, or ambiguous translated residues. V3J clonotypes were defined as sequences sharing the same inferred V gene, J gene, and CDR3 amino acid sequence. The percentage overlap between two repertoires was calculated by dividing the number of shared unique clonotypes by the size of the smaller repertoire. Richness of each repertoire was evaluated using RTK rarefaction, the Chao1 estimator, and Recon v2.1 estimates of unobserved clonotypes. Generation probabilities were computed with OLGA for all TCRbeta clonotypes obtained by the gDNA method from a few donors. TCRdb limited this immuneACCESS table to in-frame rearrangements with V and J called. A share of clones is missing; checked studies link under half to unresolved V genes, and the rest is unexplained. V and J calls and clone size are those listed in that table; D and trimming were worked out from the DNA. The sample table contains about 2 million clones; only one count was recorded for around 96% of them. Approximately 1.2% of the sample is in the top ten clones.

This clonotype was obtained from a young man in good health. This chain is built from TRBV10-3 and TRBJ2-7; the junction holds 11 bases that match TRBD1. Sequenced material: naive CD8+ T cells sorted from blood. The cell subset or site label corresponds to: CD45RA+CCR7+. The nucleotide sequence reads TGTGCCATCAGTGAGCGCGGGACAGGGGGTTCCTACGAGCAGTACTTC. Protein translation: CAISERGTGGSYEQYF.